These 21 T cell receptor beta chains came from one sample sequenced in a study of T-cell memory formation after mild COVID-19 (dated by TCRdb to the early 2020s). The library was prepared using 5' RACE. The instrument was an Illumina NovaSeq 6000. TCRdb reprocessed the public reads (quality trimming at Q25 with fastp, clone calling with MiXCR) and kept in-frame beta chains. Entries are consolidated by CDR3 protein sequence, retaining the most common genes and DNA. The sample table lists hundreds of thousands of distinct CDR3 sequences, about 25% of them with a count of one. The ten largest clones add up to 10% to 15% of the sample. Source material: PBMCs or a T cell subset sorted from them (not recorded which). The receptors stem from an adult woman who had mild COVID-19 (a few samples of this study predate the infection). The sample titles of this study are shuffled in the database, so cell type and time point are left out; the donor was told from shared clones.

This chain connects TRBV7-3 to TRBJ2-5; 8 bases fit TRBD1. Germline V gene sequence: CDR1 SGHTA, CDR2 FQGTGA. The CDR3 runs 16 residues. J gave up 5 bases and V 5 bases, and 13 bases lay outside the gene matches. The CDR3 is CASSLGAGGPRETQYF. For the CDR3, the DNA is TGTGCCAGCAGCCTGGGGGCAGGGGGCCCTCGGGAGACCCAGTACTTC.

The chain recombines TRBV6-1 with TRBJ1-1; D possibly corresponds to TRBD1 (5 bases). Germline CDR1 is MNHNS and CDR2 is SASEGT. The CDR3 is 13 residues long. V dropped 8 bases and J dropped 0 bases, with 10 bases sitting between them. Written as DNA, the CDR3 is TGTGCCAGCCCCAGGGCATTGAACACTGAAGCTTTCTTT. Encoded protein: CASPRALNTEAFF.

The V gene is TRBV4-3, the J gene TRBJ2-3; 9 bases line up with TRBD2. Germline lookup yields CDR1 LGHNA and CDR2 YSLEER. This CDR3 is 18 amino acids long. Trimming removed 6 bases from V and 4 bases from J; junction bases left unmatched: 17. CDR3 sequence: CASSWGTSLNVGPDTQYF. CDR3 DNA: TGCGCCAGCAGTTGGGGGACTAGCTTAAATGTTGGCCCAGATACGCAGTATTTT.

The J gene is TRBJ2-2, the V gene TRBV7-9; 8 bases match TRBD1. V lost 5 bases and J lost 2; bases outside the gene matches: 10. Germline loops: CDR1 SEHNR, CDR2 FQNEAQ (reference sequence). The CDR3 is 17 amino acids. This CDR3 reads CASSTLTTGGNTGELFF. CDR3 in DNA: TGTGCCAGCAGCACGTTAACCACAGGGGGAAACACCGGGGAGCTGTTTTTT.

This CDR3 is CSVGPGWYEQYF. The CDR3 DNA sequence: TGCAGCGTTGGCCCAGGGTGGTACGAGCAGTACTTC. V and J are TRBV29-1 and TRBJ2-7; the D gene is possibly TRBD1 (5 bases). The CDR3 runs 12 residues. Trimming took off 4 bases at V and 4 bases at J, with 11 bases between the two ends. Germline V lookup: CDR1 SQVTM, CDR2 ANQGSEA.

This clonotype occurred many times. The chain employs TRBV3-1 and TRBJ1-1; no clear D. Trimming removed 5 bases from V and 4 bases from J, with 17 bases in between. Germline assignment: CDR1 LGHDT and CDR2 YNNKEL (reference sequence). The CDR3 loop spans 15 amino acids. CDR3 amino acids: CASSSFYRVGTEAFF. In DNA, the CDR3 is TGTGCCAGCAGCTCCTTCTACCGGGTGGGCACTGAAGCTTTCTTT. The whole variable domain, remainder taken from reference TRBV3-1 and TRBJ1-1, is DTAVSQTPKYLVTQMGNDKSIKCEQNLGHDTMYWYKQDSKKFLKIMFSYNNKELIINETVPNRFSPKSPDKAHLNLHINSLELGDSAVYFCASSSFYRVGTEAFFGQGTRLTVV.

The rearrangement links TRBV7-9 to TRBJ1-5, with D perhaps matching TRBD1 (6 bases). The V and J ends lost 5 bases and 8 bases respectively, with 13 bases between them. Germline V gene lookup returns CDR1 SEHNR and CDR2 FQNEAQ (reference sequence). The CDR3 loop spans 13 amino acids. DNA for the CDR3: TGTGCCAGCAGCACTGACAGGCCAGAGCCCCAGCATTTT. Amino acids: CASSTDRPEPQHF.

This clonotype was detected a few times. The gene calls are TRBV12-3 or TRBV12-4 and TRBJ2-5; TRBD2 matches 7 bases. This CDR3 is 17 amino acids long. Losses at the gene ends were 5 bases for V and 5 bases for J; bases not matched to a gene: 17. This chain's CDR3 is CASSTPRQGGSRETQYF. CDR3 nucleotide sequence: TGTGCCAGCAGTACCCCAAGGCAGGGCGGGAGTAGGGAGACCCAGTACTTC.

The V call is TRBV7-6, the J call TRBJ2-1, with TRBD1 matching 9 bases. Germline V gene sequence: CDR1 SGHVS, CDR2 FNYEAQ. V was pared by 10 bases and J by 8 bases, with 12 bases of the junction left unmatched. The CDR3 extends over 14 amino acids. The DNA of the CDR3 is TGTGCCACCGCAATAGGACAGGGGTCCCATGAGCAGTTCTTC. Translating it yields CATAIGQGSHEQFF.

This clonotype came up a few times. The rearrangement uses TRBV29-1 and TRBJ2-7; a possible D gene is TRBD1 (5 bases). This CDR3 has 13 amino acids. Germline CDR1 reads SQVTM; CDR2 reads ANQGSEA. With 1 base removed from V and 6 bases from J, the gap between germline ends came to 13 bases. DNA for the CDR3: TGCAGCGTTGAAGCGGCCAGGGTGGGCGAGCAGTACTTC. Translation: CSVEAARVGEQYF.

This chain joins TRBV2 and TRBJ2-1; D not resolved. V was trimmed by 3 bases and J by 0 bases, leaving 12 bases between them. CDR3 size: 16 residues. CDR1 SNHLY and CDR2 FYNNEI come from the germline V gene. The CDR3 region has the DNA TGTGCCAGCAGTGAGGAAGCTCTGAGCTCCTACAATGAGCAGTTCTTC. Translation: CASSEEALSSYNEQFF. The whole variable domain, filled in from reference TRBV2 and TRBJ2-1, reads EPEVTQTPSHQVTQMGQEVILRCVPISNHLYFYWYRQILGQKVEFLVSFYNNEISEKSEIFDDQFSVERPDGSNFTLKIRSTKLEDSAMYFCASSEEALSSYNEQFFGPGTRLTVL.

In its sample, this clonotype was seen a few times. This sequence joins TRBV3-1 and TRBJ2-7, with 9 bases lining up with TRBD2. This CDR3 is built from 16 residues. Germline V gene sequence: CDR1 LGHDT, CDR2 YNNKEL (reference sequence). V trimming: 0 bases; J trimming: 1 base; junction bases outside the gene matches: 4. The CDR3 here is CASSQDSGGSSYEQYF. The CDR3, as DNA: TGTGCCAGCAGCCAAGATAGCGGGGGCTCTTCCTACGAGCAGTACTTC.

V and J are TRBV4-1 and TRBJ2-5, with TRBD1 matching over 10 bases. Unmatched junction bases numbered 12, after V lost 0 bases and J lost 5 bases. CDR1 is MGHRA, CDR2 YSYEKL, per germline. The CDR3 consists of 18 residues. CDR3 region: CASSQESRETGGRETQYF. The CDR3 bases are TGCGCCAGCAGCCAAGAATCTAGGGAGACAGGGGGCAGGGAGACCCAGTACTTC.

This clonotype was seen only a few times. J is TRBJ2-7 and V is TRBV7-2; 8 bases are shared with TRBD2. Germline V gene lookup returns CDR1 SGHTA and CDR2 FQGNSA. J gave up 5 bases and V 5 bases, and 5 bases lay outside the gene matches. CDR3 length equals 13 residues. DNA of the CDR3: TGTGCCAGCAGCCCTGGACTAGCTGACGAGCAGTACTTC. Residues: CASSPGLADEQYF.

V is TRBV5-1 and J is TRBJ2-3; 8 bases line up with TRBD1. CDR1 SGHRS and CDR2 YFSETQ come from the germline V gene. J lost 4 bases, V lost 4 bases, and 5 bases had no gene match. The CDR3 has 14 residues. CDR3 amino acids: CASSRTGLPDTQYF. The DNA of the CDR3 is TGCGCCAGCAGCAGGACAGGGTTGCCAGATACGCAGTATTTT.

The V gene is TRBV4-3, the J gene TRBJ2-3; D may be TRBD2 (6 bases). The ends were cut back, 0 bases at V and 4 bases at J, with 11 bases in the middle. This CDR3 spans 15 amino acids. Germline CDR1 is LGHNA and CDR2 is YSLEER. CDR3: CASSQDVRESDTQYF. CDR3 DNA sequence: TGCGCCAGCAGCCAAGATGTCCGGGAGTCAGATACGCAGTATTTT.

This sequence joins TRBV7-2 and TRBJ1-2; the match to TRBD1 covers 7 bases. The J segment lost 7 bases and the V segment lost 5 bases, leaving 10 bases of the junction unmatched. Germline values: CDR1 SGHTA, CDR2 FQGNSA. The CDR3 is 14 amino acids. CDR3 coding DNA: TGTGCCAGCAGCCCACGGACGCCAGGGGGTGGCTACACCTTC. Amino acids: CASSPRTPGGGYTF.

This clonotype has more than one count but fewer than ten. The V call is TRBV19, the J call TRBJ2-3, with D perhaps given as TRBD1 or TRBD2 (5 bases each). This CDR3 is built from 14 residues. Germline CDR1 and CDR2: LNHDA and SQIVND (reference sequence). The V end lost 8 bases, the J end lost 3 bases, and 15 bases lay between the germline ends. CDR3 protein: CASQGVGKTDTQYF. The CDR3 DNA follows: TGTGCCAGTCAGGGAGTAGGGAAGACAGATACGCAGTATTTT.

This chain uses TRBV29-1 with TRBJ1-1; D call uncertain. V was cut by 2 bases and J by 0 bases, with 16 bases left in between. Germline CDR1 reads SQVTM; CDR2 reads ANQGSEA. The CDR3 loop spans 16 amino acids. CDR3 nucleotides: TGCAGCGTTGAACGCAGGATTAATTTAATGAACACTGAAGCTTTCTTT. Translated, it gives CSVERRINLMNTEAFF.

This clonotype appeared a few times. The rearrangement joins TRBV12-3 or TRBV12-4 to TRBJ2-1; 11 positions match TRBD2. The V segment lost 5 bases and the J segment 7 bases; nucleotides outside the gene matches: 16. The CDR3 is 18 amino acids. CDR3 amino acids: CASSPLLLAGGQGNEQFF. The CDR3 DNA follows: TGTGCCAGCAGTCCCCTTTTGCTAGCGGGGGGCCAGGGGAATGAGCAGTTCTTC.

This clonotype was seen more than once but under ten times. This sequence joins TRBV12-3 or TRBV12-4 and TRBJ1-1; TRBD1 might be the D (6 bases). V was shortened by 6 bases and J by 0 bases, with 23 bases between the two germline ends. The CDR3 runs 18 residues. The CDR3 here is CASSRGQIDIRLNTEAFF. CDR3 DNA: TGTGCCAGCAGCCGTGGACAGATAGATATTCGGTTGAACACTGAAGCTTTCTTT.